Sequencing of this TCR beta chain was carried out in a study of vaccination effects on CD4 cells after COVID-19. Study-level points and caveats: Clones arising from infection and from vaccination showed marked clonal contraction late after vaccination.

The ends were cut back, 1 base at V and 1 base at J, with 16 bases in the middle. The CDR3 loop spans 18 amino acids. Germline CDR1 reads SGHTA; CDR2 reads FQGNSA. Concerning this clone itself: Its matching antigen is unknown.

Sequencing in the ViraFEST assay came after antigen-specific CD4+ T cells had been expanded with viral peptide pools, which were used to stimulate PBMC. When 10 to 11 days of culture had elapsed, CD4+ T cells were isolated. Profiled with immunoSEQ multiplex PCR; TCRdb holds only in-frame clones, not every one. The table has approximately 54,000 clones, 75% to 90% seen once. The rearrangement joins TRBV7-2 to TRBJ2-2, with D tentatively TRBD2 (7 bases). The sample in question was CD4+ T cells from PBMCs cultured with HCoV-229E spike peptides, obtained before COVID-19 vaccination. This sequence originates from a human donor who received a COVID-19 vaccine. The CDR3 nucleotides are TGTGCCAGCAGCTTAGGGCGGGGGCTAGCGGAGAACACCGGGGAGCTGTTTTTT. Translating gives CASSLGRGLAENTGELFF.